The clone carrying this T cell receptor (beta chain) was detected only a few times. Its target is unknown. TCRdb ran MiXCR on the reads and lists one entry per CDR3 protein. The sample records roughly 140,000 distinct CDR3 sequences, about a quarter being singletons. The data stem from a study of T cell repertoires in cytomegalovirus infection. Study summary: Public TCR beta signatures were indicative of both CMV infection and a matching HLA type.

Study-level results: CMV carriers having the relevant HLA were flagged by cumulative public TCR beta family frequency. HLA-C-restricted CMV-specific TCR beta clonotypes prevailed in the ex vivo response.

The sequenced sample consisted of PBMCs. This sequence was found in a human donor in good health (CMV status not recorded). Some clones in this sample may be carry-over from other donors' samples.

DNA of the CDR3: TGTGCCAGCAGCCAAGGGACGGGGAACTACGAGCAGTACTTC. Its translation: CASSQGTGNYEQYF. The rearrangement joins TRBV3-1 to TRBJ2-7, with D possibly TRBD2 on 5 matching bases. The length of the CDR3 is 14 residues. Looked up from germline, CDR1 is LGHDT and CDR2 is YNNKEL (reference sequence). The ends were cut back, 1 base at V and 3 bases at J, with 10 bases in the middle.